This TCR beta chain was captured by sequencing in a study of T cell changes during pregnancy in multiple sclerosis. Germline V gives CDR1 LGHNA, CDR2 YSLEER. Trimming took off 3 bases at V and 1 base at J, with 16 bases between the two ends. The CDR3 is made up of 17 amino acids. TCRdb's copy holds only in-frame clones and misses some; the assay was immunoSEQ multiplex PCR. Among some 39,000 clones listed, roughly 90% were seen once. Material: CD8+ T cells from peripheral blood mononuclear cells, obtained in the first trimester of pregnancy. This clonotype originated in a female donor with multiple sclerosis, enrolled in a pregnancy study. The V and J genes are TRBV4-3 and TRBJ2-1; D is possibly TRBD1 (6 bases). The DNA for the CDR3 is TGCGCCAGCAGCCACTCATACAGGGATCAATCCTACAATGAGCAGTTCTTC. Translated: CASSHSYRDQSYNEQFF.